The rows below give T cell receptor beta chains drawn from one sample of a study of graft-versus-host responses after intestinal transplantation. Method: immunoSEQ multiplex PCR; TCRdb's copy keeps in-frame clones and lacks some. The table has about 90,000 clones, more than 90% seen once. These receptors have no known antigen. The specimen comprised unstimulated CD4+ T cells sorted from spleen or lymph node cells, sampled before intestinal transplant. The source of these receptors is a human donor who received an intestinal transplant. CDR3s include the opening cysteine and the closing phenylalanine or tryptophan. D genes are given only for firm matches. Expanded clones are given a class, and other clones once, few, many or no size at all.

TRBJ1-1,TRBV5-1,-,-,CASSLMTVMNTEAFF,TGCGCCAGCAGCTTAATGACAGTGATGAACACTGAAGCTTTCTTT
TRBJ1-2,TRBV5-4,-,-,CASSLGARVNYGYTF,TGTGCCAGCAGCTTGGGGGCCAGGGTGAACTATGGCTACACCTTC
TRBJ2-7,TRBV14,-,TRBD2,CASSHLASGRAYEQYF,TGTGCCAGCAGCCATCTCGCTAGCGGGAGGGCTTACGAGCAGTACTTC
TRBJ1-5,TRBV27,-,-,CASSLGRGMQTQHF,TGTGCCAGCAGTTTAGGAAGGGGAATGCAGACCCAGCATTTT
TRBJ2-7,TRBV27,-,TRBD2,CASSLTSGAYEQYF,TGTGCCAGCAGTCTGACTAGCGGGGCCTACGAGCAGTACTTC
TRBJ1-1,TRBV30,-,-,CAWTQPRAGANTEAFF,TGTGCCTGGACTCAACCTCGGGCTGGGGCTAACACTGAAGCTTTCTTT
TRBJ1-4,TRBV28,-,TRBD1,CASSFVPGTDEKLFF,TGTGCCAGCAGTTTCGTCCCCGGGACAGATGAAAAACTGTTTTTT
TRBJ2-1,TRBV30,-,TRBD1,CAWTPGTGGNNEQFF,TGTGCCTGGACCCCCGGGACAGGGGGGAACAATGAGCAGTTCTTC
TRBJ1-3,TRBV10-2,-,TRBD1,CASSVRRTGGGNTIYF,TGCGCCAGCAGTGTTAGGCGGACAGGGGGAGGAAACACCATATATTTT
TRBJ1-3,TRBV7-9,-,-,CASSWRNTIYF,TGTGCCAGCAGCTGGCGGAACACCATATATTTT
TRBJ1-3,TRBV6-5,-,-,CASSSRGVSGNTIYF,TGTGCCAGCAGTTCTCGGGGGGTCTCTGGAAACACCATATATTTT
TRBJ2-3,TRBV5-1,-,-,CASSLLSESTDTQYF,TGCGCCAGCAGCTTGCTTTCCGAGAGCACAGATACGCAGTATTTT
TRBJ2-3,TRBV21-1,-,-,CASSKRDRTGWGTDTQYF,TGTGCCAGCAGCAAAAGAGACAGGACAGGGTGGGGCACAGATACGCAGTATTTT
TRBJ1-2,TRBV6-4,-,TRBD1,CASSLFPGQANYGYTF,TGTGCCAGCAGTCTCTTTCCGGGACAGGCGAACTATGGCTACACCTTC
TRBJ1-1,TRBV10-2,-,-,CASSAHTGYGTEAFF,TGCGCCAGCAGTGCCCACACAGGGTACGGCACTGAAGCTTTCTTT
TRBJ2-7,TRBV5-5,-,-,CASSLKGTAVPYEQYF,TGTGCCAGCAGCTTAAAAGGGACGGCTGTTCCCTACGAGCAGTACTTC
TRBJ2-1,TRBV14,-,-,CASSLLRRATYNEQFF,TGTGCCAGCAGCCTCCTCCGCAGGGCTACCTACAATGAGCAGTTCTTC
TRBJ2-7,TRBV14,-,-,CASSQDGWDPYEQYF,TGTGCCAGCAGCCAAGATGGGTGGGATCCCTACGAGCAGTACTTC
TRBJ2-5,TRBV9,-,TRBD1,CASSVAWTGITQYF,TGTGCCAGCAGCGTAGCTTGGACAGGGATTACCCAGTACTTC
TRBJ1-1,TRBV7-9,once,-,CASSRRRDEAFF,TGTGCCAGCAGCCGGCGACGGGATGAAGCTTTCTTT
TRBJ2-1,TRBV7-2,-,TRBD1,CASSFRDSQGGSYNEQFF,TGTGCCAGCAGCTTTAGGGACAGCCAAGGGGGATCCTACAATGAGCAGTTCTTC
TRBJ1-3,TRBV9,once,TRBD1,CASSVEGDRLSGNTIYF,TGTGCCAGCAGCGTAGAGGGGGACAGACTATCGGGAAACACCATATATTTT
TRBJ2-1,TRBV5-1,-,-,CASSLGVGVGGNEQFF,TGCGCCAGCAGCCTGGGAGTGGGAGTGGGTGGGAATGAGCAGTTCTTC
TRBJ2-2,TRBV2,-,-,CASSEALGHRDGELFF,TGTGCCAGCAGTGAAGCGCTAGGGCACCGGGACGGGGAGCTGTTTTTT
TRBJ1-3,TRBV4-1,-,-,CASSQDNNSGNTIYF,TGCGCCAGCAGCCAAGATAACAACTCTGGAAACACCATATATTTT
TRBJ2-3,TRBV30,-,-,CAWSVRRDTTDTQYF,TGTGCCTGGAGTGTAAGGCGGGACACCACAGATACGCAGTATTTT
TRBJ2-3,TRBV19,-,-,CASSPTGSRADTQYF,TGTGCCAGTAGCCCCACAGGGAGTAGGGCAGATACGCAGTATTTT
TRBJ1-1,TRBV6-6,-,TRBD1,CASRPTGGRNTEAFF,TGTGCCAGCAGGCCGACAGGGGGCAGGAACACTGAAGCTTTCTTT
TRBJ2-7,TRBV7-6,few,-,CASSKGSPYEQYF,TGTGCCAGCAGCAAAGGTAGCCCCTACGAGCAGTACTTC
TRBJ2-7,TRBV27,-,TRBD2,CASRDLGLAGPNYEQYF,TGTGCCAGCAGAGACCTCGGACTAGCGGGACCAAACTACGAGCAGTACTTC
TRBJ1-3,TRBV6-5,-,TRBD1,CASRSGTGAGNTIYF,TGTGCCAGCAGATCTGGGACAGGGGCTGGAAACACCATATATTTT
TRBJ2-1,TRBV28,-,TRBD2,CASSRYGGRTRDEQFF,TGTGCCAGCAGCCGTTATGGGGGACGGACTAGGGATGAGCAGTTCTTC
TRBJ1-5,TRBV6-5,-,TRBD1,CASSLGQVGNQPQHF,TGTGCCAGCAGCCTTGGACAGGTTGGCAATCAGCCCCAGCATTTT
TRBJ2-7,TRBV28,-,TRBD1,CASSLRGYEQYF,TGTGCCAGCAGCCTCAGGGGGTACGAGCAGTACTTC
TRBJ2-1,TRBV5-6,-,-,CASSLVLDTGNEQFF,TGTGCCAGCAGCTTGGTACTAGACACGGGGAATGAGCAGTTCTTC
TRBJ2-7,TRBV15,few,TRBD1,CATSRPGDSSYEQYF,TGTGCCACCAGCAGGCCCGGGGACAGCTCCTACGAGCAGTACTTC
TRBJ2-7,TRBV27,-,TRBD2,CASSTLAGADNEQYF,TGTGCCAGCAGTACCTTAGCGGGAGCGGATAACGAGCAGTACTTC
TRBJ2-3,TRBV9,-,-,CASSPRQPYTDTQYF,TGTGCCAGCAGCCCCCGACAGCCATACACAGATACGCAGTATTTT
TRBJ1-2,TRBV2,-,TRBD1,CASTYGTAYGYTF,TGTGCCAGCACTTACGGGACAGCCTATGGCTACACCTTC
TRBJ2-1,TRBV18,-,-,CASSPRGSYNEQFF,TGTGCCAGCTCACCACGAGGGTCCTACAATGAGCAGTTCTTC